These T cell receptor beta chains were read from a single sample in a study of T cell repertoires in cytomegalovirus infection. Each CDR3 protein gets one entry after TCRdb re-called the reads with MiXCR. Counted here are approximately 190,000 distinct CDR3 sequences, 28% occurring once; the ten biggest clones make up 30% to 35%. Specimen: PBMCs. The receptors shown here come from a human donor in good health (CMV status not recorded). Some clones in this sample may be carry-over from other donors' samples. The CDR3 runs from the conserved cysteine through the conserved F or W. D genes are given only for firm matches. Clone size is shown for a subset of rows, as once, few, many or a class of expanded clone.

V	J	D	size	DNA	CDR3
TRBV5-1	TRBJ2-2	TRBD1	NA	TGCGCCACCCGGGACAGGGACATATACGGGGAGCTGTTTTTT	CATRDRDIYGELFF
TRBV19	TRBJ1-2	NA	few	TGTGCCAGTACTTCATTACAGGATTACGCTCATGGCTACACCTTC	CASTSLQDYAHGYTF
TRBV12-5	TRBJ2-5	TRBD2	few	TGTGCTAGTGGTCCTGAAGGACTAGCGGGGGAACAGACCCAGTACTTC	CASGPEGLAGEQTQYF
TRBV6-5	TRBJ1-6	NA	NA	TGTGCCAGCAGTTACTCCCGGGGCGCCTCCTATAATTCACCCCTCCACTTT	CASSYSRGASYNSPLHF
TRBV7-2	TRBJ1-2	NA	few	TGTGCCAGCAGCCGGGGGGTAAATGGCTACACCTTC	CASSRGVNGYTF
TRBV6-1	TRBJ1-2	TRBD1	few	TGTGCCAGCACCTTACGGGAGGGGGCCGTGAGCTATGGCTACACCTTC	CASTLREGAVSYGYTF
TRBV12-5	TRBJ1-2	NA	few	TGTGCTAGTGGTTTGGGACAGCAGCCCACCTTC	CASGLGQQPTF
TRBV6-5	TRBJ1-2	TRBD1	few	TGTGCCAGCAGTTCCTCAGGGGGCCAAGGCTACACCTTC	CASSSSGGQGYTF
TRBV7-9	TRBJ2-6	TRBD1	NA	TGTGCCAGCAGCTTAGTAGGCCAGGGGGCTACCTCTGGGGCCAACGTCCTGACTTTC	CASSLVGQGATSGANVLTF
TRBV6-1	TRBJ2-5	TRBD1	NA	TGTGCCAGCAGTGTTAACAGGGGGCGAGAGACCCAGTACTTC	CASSVNRGRETQYF
TRBV6-2/TRBV6-3	TRBJ2-7	TRBD2	NA	TGTGCCAGCAACTTAGCGGGGGGCGGCTCCTACGAGCAGTACTTC	CASNLAGGGSYEQYF
TRBV20-1	TRBJ2-5	NA	NA	TGCAGTGCTAGAAGGCAGTTAGAAGAGACCCAGTACTTC	CSARRQLEETQYF
TRBV5-5	TRBJ2-5	NA	NA	TGTGCTAGCAGCTTGGTCGGACCGATCCAAGAGACCCAGTACTTC	CASSLVGPIQETQYF
TRBV29-1	TRBJ1-1	NA	NA	TGCAGCGTTGCGGGGGAGGAGAACACTGAAGCTTTCTTT	CSVAGEENTEAFF
TRBV28	TRBJ1-5	NA	few	TGTGCCAGCAGGGTAGAAGACGCCGGGGCCCAGCATTTT	CASRVEDAGAQHF
TRBV5-1	TRBJ2-2	TRBD1	NA	TGCGCCAGCAGCGACTACAGGGGGCGGAACGGGGAGCTGTTTTTT	CASSDYRGRNGELFF
TRBV23-1	TRBJ2-5	NA	NA	TGCGCCAGCAGTCACTTTCCCCACCGGGGGCAAGAGACCCAGTACTTC	CASSHFPHRGQETQYF
TRBV7-9	TRBJ2-7	TRBD1	NA	TGTGCCAGCAGCAGCAGGGGGAAACCCTACGAGCAGTACTTC	CASSSRGKPYEQYF
TRBV20-1	TRBJ2-2	TRBD2	NA	TGCAGTGCTCAGCGGGACGCCTACACCGGGGAGCTGTTTTTT	CSAQRDAYTGELFF
TRBV7-8	TRBJ2-2	TRBD2	many	TGTGCCAGCAGCCTGACTAGCGGGGTGACCGGGGAGCTGTTTTTT	CASSLTSGVTGELFF
TRBV4-1	TRBJ1-2	NA	NA	TGCGCCAGCAGCCGGACAGCAACATATGGCTACACCTTC	CASSRTATYGYTF
TRBV7-2	TRBJ1-2	NA	many	TGTGCCAGCAGCCAGGGCCCTCTTCCCTACACCTTC	CASSQGPLPYTF
TRBV12-3/TRBV12-4	TRBJ2-5	NA	once	TGTGCCAGCAGTTTTGCTGTCCCGGGACCTAAGGAGACCCAGTACTTC	CASSFAVPGPKETQYF
TRBV2	TRBJ1-6	NA	few	TGTGCCAGCAGTGAGAATGGGGGATCACCCCTCCACTTT	CASSENGGSPLHF
TRBV12-3/TRBV12-4	TRBJ1-5	NA	few	TGTGCCAGCAGTTTAGGGTCAGCAAATCAGCCCCAGCATTTT	CASSLGSANQPQHF
TRBV15	TRBJ2-1	TRBD2	few	TGTGCCACCAGCGGGGGACTAGCGGGGAACTACAATGAGCAGTTCTTC	CATSGGLAGNYNEQFF
TRBV19	TRBJ2-5	TRBD2	NA	TGTGCCAGTAGTATAGGAACTAGCGGGCTTTCTTGGACCCAGTACTTC	CASSIGTSGLSWTQYF
TRBV7-2	TRBJ1-2	TRBD1	few	TGTGCCAGCAGCTTCTTGACAGGGGACCCCCTTGGCTACACCTTC	CASSFLTGDPLGYTF
TRBV7-3	TRBJ1-1	NA	NA	TGTGCCAGCAGCTTAGGAAGGGCGGGGGACACTGAAGCTTTCTTT	CASSLGRAGDTEAFF
TRBV6-2/TRBV6-3	TRBJ1-5	NA	few	TGTGCCAGCAGTTACTCGATCGGGGATAAGATGAGTCAGCCCCAGCATTTT	CASSYSIGDKMSQPQHF
TRBV7-2	TRBJ1-1	NA	many	TGTGCCAGCAGCGCTCACAGGACGGCCATGAACACTGAAGCTTTCTTT	CASSAHRTAMNTEAFF
TRBV2	TRBJ1-6	TRBD1	few	TGTGCCAGCAGTGAAACCGGACAGGGCGGCTCACCCCTCCACTTT	CASSETGQGGSPLHF
TRBV7-9	TRBJ2-5	TRBD2	NA	TGTGCCAGCAGCCTACCGACTAGCGCGGGACAGACCCAGTACTTC	CASSLPTSAGQTQYF
TRBV2	TRBJ1-5	NA	few	TGTGCCAGCAGTGCTGCGAAGGGGTCCAATCAGCCCCAGCATTTT	CASSAAKGSNQPQHF
TRBV7-9	TRBJ2-1	NA	few	TGTGCCAGCAGCTCTCGCTGGGGGGGCCAGCAGTTCTTC	CASSSRWGGQQFF
TRBV10-3	TRBJ1-4	NA	NA	TGTGCCATCAGTGGCTCTGGCGAAAAACTGTTTTTT	CAISGSGEKLFF
TRBV7-2	TRBJ2-7	TRBD1	NA	TGTGCCAGCAGCTTATCCCGGGACAGGCCATACGAGCAGTACTTC	CASSLSRDRPYEQYF
TRBV12-3/TRBV12-4	TRBJ2-3	NA	few	TGTGCCAGCAGTCACCGATCAGATACGCAGTATTTT	CASSHRSDTQYF